Below are 32 T cell receptor beta chains sequenced from a single sample in a study of vaccination effects on CD4 cells after COVID-19. Using viral peptide pools, the ViraFEST assay grew out antigen-specific CD4+ T cells prior to sequencing. Culture proceeded for 10 days, and CD4+ T cells were then isolated. Their SARS-CoV-2 infection, verified by PCR, occurred between March and December 2020. The assay was immunoSEQ multiplex PCR, and TCRdb's table has in-frame clones only and misses some. The data show roughly 24,000 clones, approximately 76% seen once. Their cognate antigens are unknown. The material was CD4+ T cells from PBMCs cultured with SARS-CoV-2 spike peptides, obtained before COVID-19 vaccination. Source of these receptors: a human donor who had a prior SARS-CoV-2 infection.

The gene calls are TRBV6-6 and TRBJ1-1; D is possibly TRBD1 (5 bases). Germline V gives CDR1 MNHNY, CDR2 SVGAGI (reference sequence). Trimming stripped 5 bases from V and 3 bases from J, with 13 bases between. The CDR3 sequence is 14 residues long. The CDR3 DNA follows: TGTGCCAGCAGTCACCCGGGGGGGGACACTGAAGCTTTCTTT. Translation: CASSHPGGDTEAFF.

The chain is built from TRBV3-1 (or the pseudogene TRBV3-2) and TRBJ2-4, with 8 bases lining up with TRBD2. Germline loops: CDR1 LGHDT, CDR2 YNNKEL (reference sequence). The CDR3 loop spans 15 amino acids. V lost 0 bases to trimming and J lost 6 bases; unmatched junction nucleotides: 4. For the CDR3, the DNA is TGTGCCAGCAGCCAAGACGGGGGGGCAGGAAACATTCAGTACTTC. This codes for CASSQDGGAGNIQYF.

The sample holds a few counts of this clone. The rearrangement joins TRBV5-1 to TRBJ1-1; tentatively, D is TRBD1 (5 bases). V lost 4 bases and J 3 bases, leaving 13 bases between the germline ends. CDR1 and CDR2 from the germline V gene are SGHRS and YFSETQ. This CDR3 comprises 14 residues. CDR3 nucleotides: TGCGCCAGCAGCCTGGGGACGGCGGACACTGAAGCTTTCTTT. It translates to CASSLGTADTEAFF.

The CDR3 bases are TGTGCCAGCAGCTTTTTTTTGACGTTGCAGTACAATGAGCAGTTCTTC. Its translation: CASSFFLTLQYNEQFF. This sequence joins TRBV7-9 and TRBJ2-1; no clear D. From germline, CDR1 is SEHNR and CDR2 FQNEAQ (reference sequence). Trimming removed 3 bases at V and 4 bases at J, with 16 bases between. This CDR3 contains 16 residues. The full variable domain, its missing parts supplied by reference TRBV7-9 and TRBJ2-1, is DTGVSQNPRHKITKRGQNVTFRCDPISEHNRLYWYRQTLGQGPEFLTYFQNEAQLEKSRLLSDRFSAERPKGSFSTLEIQRTEQGDSAMYLCASSFFLTLQYNEQFFGPGTRLTVL.

The chain is built from TRBV18 and TRBJ1-4; no reliable D call. V shed 2 bases and J shed 0 bases, with 7 bases lying between them. The CDR3 runs 15 residues. Germline CDR1 and CDR2: KGHSH and LQKENI. CDR3 sequence (DNA): TGTGCCAGCTCACCAACTATGACAACTAATGAAAAACTGTTTTTT. It encodes CASSPTMTTNEKLFF. Full variable domain (remainder filled in from reference TRBV18 and TRBJ1-4): NAGVMQNPRHLVRRRGQEARLRCSPMKGHSHVYWYRQLPEEGLKFMVYLQKENIIDESGMPKERFSAEFPKEGPSILRIQQVVRGDSAAYFCASSPTMTTNEKLFFGSGTQLSVL.

This clone was detected only once. The rearrangement uses TRBV7-2 and TRBJ1-5; D unclear. V was cut by 1 base and J by 6 bases, with 19 bases left in between. The germline gives CDR1 SGHTA, CDR2 FQGNSA. The CDR3 sequence is 17 residues long. DNA of the CDR3: TGTGCCAGCAGCTTAGGTCCCGGGCGCGTATTTGGTCAGCCCCAGCATTTT. Protein: CASSLGPGRVFGQPQHF.

The chain combines TRBV2 with TRBJ2-1; no definite D call. Germline CDR1 is SNHLY and CDR2 is FYNNEI. Deletions cut 6 bases from V and 7 bases from J, with 10 bases between. This CDR3 has 12 amino acids. The CDR3 DNA follows: TGTGCCAGCAGACGCGACGAGAATGAGCAGTTCTTC. Protein: CASRRDENEQFF. Using reference TRBV2 and TRBJ2-1 for the parts outside the CDR3, the full variable domain is EPEVTQTPSHQVTQMGQEVILRCVPISNHLYFYWYRQILGQKVEFLVSFYNNEISEKSEIFDDQFSVERPDGSNFTLKIRSTKLEDSAMYFCASRRDENEQFFGPGTRLTVL.

The V and J genes are TRBV25-1 and TRBJ1-4, with a weak D call TRBD1 (6 bases). V gave up 4 bases and J gave up 8 bases, with 17 bases separating them. Germline V CDR1 and CDR2: MGHDK, SYGVNS. The CDR3 loop spans 15 amino acids. CDR3 protein: CASSVLTGPGEKLFF. The CDR3, as DNA: TGTGCCAGCAGTGTTTTGACAGGCCCAGGGGAAAAACTGTTTTTT.

This chain joins TRBV5-8 and TRBJ1-4, with 8 bases aligning to TRBD1. Germline lookup yields CDR1 SGHTS and CDR2 YDEGEE. CDR3 size: 16 residues. The V and J ends lost 2 bases and 7 bases, in that order; junction bases with no gene match: 10. The CDR3 DNA follows: TGTGCCAGCAGCTTTCACCGGACAGGGAGCAGTGAAAAACTGTTTTTT. Translation gives CASSFHRTGSSEKLFF.

CDR3 in amino acids: CATSRDLGQGNEKLFF. The CDR3 region has the DNA TGTGCCACCAGCAGAGACCTGGGACAGGGGAATGAAAAACTGTTTTTT. V and J are TRBV15 and TRBJ1-4, with 10 positions matching TRBD1. CDR1 and CDR2 from the germline V gene are LNHNV and YYDKDF (reference sequence). With 0 bases clipped from V and 5 bases from J, the junction kept 3 bases outside the gene matches. CDR3 length: 16 residues.

The chain has TRBV4-1 and TRBJ2-5; 8 positions match TRBD1. The V and J ends lost 4 bases and 2 bases, in that order; junction bases with no gene match: 3. This CDR3 is built from 14 residues. Germline values: CDR1 MGHRA, CDR2 YSYEKL. The DNA of the CDR3 is TGCGCCAGCAGCCTAGGACAGGGACAAGAGACCCAGTACTTC. It yields the protein CASSLGQGQETQYF.

This clone was seen a handful of times. This chain links TRBV6-5 with TRBJ2-7; TRBD1 aligns across 7 bases. The junction had 6 bases not matched to a gene; V was cut back by 5 bases and J by 5 bases. Germline loops: CDR1 MNHEY, CDR2 SVGAGI. The CDR3 covers 13 residues. CDR3 sequence (DNA): TGTGCCAGCAGTCGGACAGGTCGACACGAGCAGTACTTC. Its protein is CASSRTGRHEQYF.

The rearrangement joins TRBV5-6 to TRBJ2-2, with a weak D call TRBD1 (6 bases). The germline V gene has CDR1 SGHDT and CDR2 YYEEEE. V dropped 1 base and J dropped 4 bases, with 11 bases sitting between them. The CDR3 has 15 amino acids. CDR3 residues: CASSLPGVVTGELFF. DNA of the CDR3: TGTGCCAGCAGCTTGCCAGGGGTCGTCACCGGGGAGCTGTTTTTT.

This rearrangement joins TRBV6-5 to TRBJ2-7, with 8 bases lining up with TRBD1. The CDR3 extends over 15 amino acids. The ends lost 3 bases at V and 1 base at J; junction bases unmatched: 5. CDR1 MNHEY and CDR2 SVGAGI come from the germline V gene. The CDR3 loop reads CASSYLTGGSYEQYF. In DNA, the CDR3 is TGTGCCAGCAGTTATCTAACAGGGGGTTCCTACGAGCAGTACTTC.

The genes are TRBV29-1 and TRBJ1-2, with D tentatively TRBD1 (6 bases). Germline CDR1 SQVTM, CDR2 ANQGSEA. The V and J ends lost 5 bases and 1 base respectively, with 11 bases between them. CDR3 length equals 13 residues. CDR3 sequence reads: CSVRQDLNYGYTF. CDR3 coding DNA: TGCAGCGTTAGACAGGATCTTAACTATGGCTACACCTTC.

This CDR3 is CASRYGTTTDTQYF. CDR3 nucleotide sequence: TGCGCCAGCAGATATGGGACCACCACAGATACGCAGTATTTT. The chain carries TRBV5-1 and TRBJ2-3; possibly TRBD1 or TRBD2 for D (5 bases each). Trimming left V 5 bases short and J 2 bases short, with 12 bases between. This CDR3 comprises 14 residues. The germline CDR1 and CDR2 sequences are SGHRS and YFSETQ.

The DNA of the CDR3 is TGTGCCAGTAGTATAGTAACAGGGGTTGGCGAGCAGTACTTC. It translates to CASSIVTGVGEQYF. The V call is TRBV19, the J call TRBJ2-7, with TRBD1 identical over 7 bases. V lost 1 base to trimming and J lost 6 bases; unmatched junction nucleotides: 6. CDR1 and CDR2 from the germline V gene are LNHDA and SQIVND (reference sequence). The CDR3 is 14 amino acids.

This clone is labeled as medium-sized. This chain links TRBV5-8 with TRBJ1-4; D unclear. The V end was cut by 0 bases, the J end by 8 bases, with 14 bases between. The CDR3 totals 15 residues. Germline CDR1 SGHTS, CDR2 YDEGEE. The CDR3 coding sequence is TGTGCCAGCAGCTTGGGTTCAAGTGGTTACGAAAAACTGTTTTTT. This encodes CASSLGSSGYEKLFF. Based on the CDR3 plus reference TRBV5-8 and TRBJ1-4, the full variable domain is EAGVTQSPTHLIKTRGQQATLRCSPISGHTSVYWYQQALGLGLQFLLWYDEGEERNRGNFPPRFSGRQFPNYSSELNVNALELEDSALYLCASSLGSSGYEKLFFGSGTQLSVL.

The V and J genes are TRBV2 and TRBJ2-1; D unresolved. The V gene lost 7 bases and the J gene lost 5 bases, with 12 bases spanning the gap. The CDR3 length is 13 residues. CDR1 is SNHLY and CDR2 is FYNNEI in the germline V gene. The CDR3 DNA reads TGTGCCAGCACCCGCGTTTGGGACAATGAGCAGTTCTTC. It yields the protein CASTRVWDNEQFF. Filled out from reference TRBV2 and TRBJ2-1, the complete variable domain reads EPEVTQTPSHQVTQMGQEVILRCVPISNHLYFYWYRQILGQKVEFLVSFYNNEISEKSEIFDDQFSVERPDGSNFTLKIRSTKLEDSAMYFCASTRVWDNEQFFGPGTRLTVL.

This clone has just one count. The chain combines TRBV28 with TRBJ2-3; 9 bases align to TRBD2. J was trimmed by 0 bases and V by 5 bases; bases with no gene match: 3. The CDR3 sequence is 15 residues long. The germline gives CDR1 MDHEN, CDR2 SYDVKM. The CDR3 region is CASSEAGGSTDTQYF. Written as DNA, the CDR3 is TGTGCCAGCAGTGAAGCGGGGGGAAGCACAGATACGCAGTATTTT. The complete variable domain, with remaining parts taken from reference TRBV28 and TRBJ2-3, reads DVKVTQSSRYLVKRTGEKVFLECVQDMDHENMFWYRQDPGLGLRLIYFSYDVKMKEKGDIPEGYSVSREKKERFSLILESASTNQTSMYLCASSEAGGSTDTQYFGPGTRLTVL.

This clone was recorded a few times. The rearrangement joins TRBV7-9 to TRBJ2-7; TRBD2 matches 11 bases. Germline V gene sequence: CDR1 SEHNR, CDR2 FQNEAQ (reference sequence). The CDR3 length is 16 residues. V lost 3 bases and J lost 0; bases outside the gene matches: 4. The CDR3 here is CASSFSTSGSSYEQYF. In nucleotides, the CDR3 is TGTGCCAGCAGCTTCTCTACTAGCGGGAGCTCCTACGAGCAGTACTTC. Full variable domain (missing parts from reference TRBV7-9 and TRBJ2-7): DTGVSQNPRHKITKRGQNVTFRCDPISEHNRLYWYRQTLGQGPEFLTYFQNEAQLEKSRLLSDRFSAERPKGSFSTLEIQRTEQGDSAMYLCASSFSTSGSSYEQYFGPGTRLTVT.

The chain combines TRBV7-9 with TRBJ2-2; possibly TRBD1 or TRBD2 for D (6 bases each). CDR3 size: 16 residues. The V gene lost 5 bases and the J gene lost 6 bases, with 19 bases spanning the gap. Germline-derived CDR1 and CDR2 are SEHNR and FQNEAQ (reference sequence). CDR3 coding DNA: TGTGCCAGCAGCCGCGTTGGAGGGGGTTTGCCCGGGGAGCTGTTTTTT. Translation gives CASSRVGGGLPGELFF. Full variable domain (rest looked up from reference TRBV7-9 and TRBJ2-2): DTGVSQNPRHKITKRGQNVTFRCDPISEHNRLYWYRQTLGQGPEFLTYFQNEAQLEKSRLLSDRFSAERPKGSFSTLEIQRTEQGDSAMYLCASSRVGGGLPGELFFGEGSRLTVL.

V is TRBV2 and J is TRBJ1-5; D gene ambiguous. The CDR3 runs 14 residues. With 4 bases removed from V and 6 bases from J, the gap between germline ends came to 13 bases. Germline lookup yields CDR1 SNHLY and CDR2 FYNNEI. The CDR3 region is CASSVSSGFQPQHF. The CDR3 DNA sequence: TGTGCCAGCAGTGTTTCGTCGGGGTTTCAGCCCCAGCATTTT.

Only a few counts were recorded for this clone. The gene calls are TRBV27 and TRBJ1-2; D possibly corresponds to TRBD1 (6 bases). Trimming cost V 3 bases and J 0 bases, with 11 bases left between them. CDR1 is MNHEY and CDR2 is SMNVEV in the germline V gene (reference sequence). The CDR3 spans 15 residues. For the CDR3, the DNA is TGTGCCAGCAGTTTCCTCAGGGGAGCTAACTATGGCTACACCTTC. Its protein is CASSFLRGANYGYTF.

V gene TRBV6-5 combines with J gene TRBJ2-2, with D tentatively TRBD1 (6 bases). Trimming removed 10 bases from V and 5 bases from J, with 20 bases in between. This CDR3 has 15 amino acids. Per the germline V gene, CDR1 is MNHEY and CDR2 is SVGAGI. CDR3 DNA: TGTGCCATAGGACCCCTTAGACAGGCTACCGGGGAGCTGTTTTTT. It is translated as CAIGPLRQATGELFF.

This clone has a handful of counts. CDR3 bases: TGTGCCAGCAGTTACAAGGGGGGCGACACTGAAGCTTTCTTT. It codes for CASSYKGGDTEAFF. The chain recombines TRBV6-2 or TRBV6-3 with TRBJ1-1; D perhaps matches TRBD1 (6 bases). The ends were cut back, 2 bases at V and 3 bases at J, with 10 bases in the middle. The CDR3 runs to 14 residues. Germline V CDR1 and CDR2: MNHEY, SVGEGT.

The rearrangement links TRBV21-1 to TRBJ1-1. TRBV21-1 is shown as a pseudogene. CDR3 length: 15 residues. The CDR3 loop is CASPPVAEMNTEAFF. The CDR3, as DNA: TGTGCCAGCCCCCCCGTGGCCGAGATGAACACTGAAGCTTTCTTT.

The rearrangement links TRBV6-5 to TRBJ2-5; D is uncertain. Per germline, CDR1 MNHEY and CDR2 SVGAGI. This CDR3 region has 12 residues. Trimming removed 7 bases from V and 5 bases from J, with 11 bases in between. The CDR3 sequence: CASTESRETQYF. The CDR3 DNA reads as TGTGCCAGCACGGAGTCGAGGGAGACCCAGTACTTC.

This CDR3 is CASSFWTDSYGYTF. The CDR3 DNA reads TGCGCCAGCAGCTTCTGGACGGACAGCTATGGCTACACCTTC. The V and J genes are TRBV5-1 and TRBJ1-2; possible D gene TRBD1, 6 bases. The CDR3 contains 14 residues. V was shortened by 2 bases and J by 4 bases, with 12 bases between the two germline ends. Looked up from germline, CDR1 is SGHRS and CDR2 is YFSETQ.

On this clone: A read error may account for a junction end that differs from germline. This chain joins TRBV7-7 and TRBJ2-7; 9 bases fit TRBD1. Per the germline V gene, CDR1 is SSHAT and CDR2 is FNYEAQ (reference sequence). This CDR3 region has 15 residues. In DNA form, the CDR3 reads TGTGCTAGCAGCCTTCGACAGGGGGGCTTCTACGAGCAGTACTTC. Amino acid sequence: CASSLRQGGFYEQYF.

V is TRBV5-1 and J is TRBJ1-1, with no clear D. The V gene's germline CDR1 is SGHRS and CDR2 YFSETQ. The V end lost 0 bases, the J end lost 1 base, and 7 bases lay between the germline ends. This CDR3 contains 14 residues. In DNA form, the CDR3 reads TGCGCCAGCAGCTTGGGTGGAGAGAACACTGAAGCTTTCTTT. It yields the protein CASSLGGENTEAFF.

The V call is TRBV18, the J call TRBJ2-3, with unresolved D. Trimming removed 3 bases at V and 5 bases at J, with 9 bases between. Germline V gene data show CDR1 as KGHSH and CDR2 as LQKENI. The length of the CDR3 is 13 residues. CDR3 bases: TGTGCCAGCTCACCTATCCCCCTAGATACGCAGTATTTT. Translating it yields CASSPIPLDTQYF.